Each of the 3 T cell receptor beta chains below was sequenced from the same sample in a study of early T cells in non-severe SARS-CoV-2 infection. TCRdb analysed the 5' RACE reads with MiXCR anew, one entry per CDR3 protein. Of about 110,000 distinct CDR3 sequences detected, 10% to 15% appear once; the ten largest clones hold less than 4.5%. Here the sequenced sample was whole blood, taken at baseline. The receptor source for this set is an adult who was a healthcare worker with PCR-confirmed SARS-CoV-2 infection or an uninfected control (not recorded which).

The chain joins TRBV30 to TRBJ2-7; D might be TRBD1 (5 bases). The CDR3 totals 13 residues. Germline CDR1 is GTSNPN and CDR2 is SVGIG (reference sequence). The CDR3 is CAVGQGNFYEQYF. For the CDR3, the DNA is TGTGCGGTCGGGCAGGGAAATTTCTACGAGCAGTACTTC. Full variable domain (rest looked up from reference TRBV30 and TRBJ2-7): SQTIHQWPATLVQPVGSPLSLECTVEGTSNPNLYWYRQAAGRGLQLLFYSVGIGQISSEVPQNLSASRPQDRQFILSSKKLLLSDSGFYLCAVGQGNFYEQYFGPGTRLTVT.

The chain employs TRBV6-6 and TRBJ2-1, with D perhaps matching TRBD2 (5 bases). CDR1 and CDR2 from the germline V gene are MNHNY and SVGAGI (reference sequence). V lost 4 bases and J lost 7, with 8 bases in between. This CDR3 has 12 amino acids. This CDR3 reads CASSFRRNEQFF. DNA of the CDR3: TGTGCCAGCAGTTTTCGGAGGAATGAGCAGTTCTTC.

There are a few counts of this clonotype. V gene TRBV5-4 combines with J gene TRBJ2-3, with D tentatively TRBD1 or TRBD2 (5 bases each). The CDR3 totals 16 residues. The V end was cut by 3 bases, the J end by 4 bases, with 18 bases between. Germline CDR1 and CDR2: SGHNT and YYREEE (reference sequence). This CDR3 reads CASSSDGAGPPDTQYF. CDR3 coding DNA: TGTGCCAGCAGCTCCGACGGGGCAGGGCCCCCAGATACGCAGTATTTT. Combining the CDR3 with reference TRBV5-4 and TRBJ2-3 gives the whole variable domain ETGVTQSPTHLIKTRGQQVTLRCSSQSGHNTVSWYQQALGQGPQFIFQYYREEENGRGNFPPRFSGLQFPNYSSELNVNALELDDSALYLCASSSDGAGPPDTQYFGPGTRLTVL.